This TCR beta chain was found in a study of CD8+ T cells in alopecia areata (dated by TCRdb to about 2018). For the study in its entirety: In both human patients and the C3H/HeJ mouse model, the study applied high-throughput TCRbeta sequencing to look at T cell clonal expansion in alopecia areata. On the human side, TCRbeta sequencing was run on scalp tissue and on sorted CD4+ and CD8+ peripheral blood T cells from healthy controls and from alopecia areata patients with either patchy or totalis/universalis disease. Scalp clonality was compared among normal scalp (n=4), patchy alopecia areata scalp (n=8), and alopecia totalis/universalis scalp (n=8). RNA was obtained with the PAXgene miRNA kit for fixed scalp, the miRNeasy kit for PBMCs, and the RNeasy kit for mouse skin. immunoSEQ multiplex PCR using 35 Vbeta forward primers and 13 Jbeta reverse primers was used to amplify TCRbeta CDR3 regions. What the research found in general, with its limitations: Scalp TCR repertoire analysis is complicated because resident alphabeta T cells in normal human skin are also sequenced, whereas mouse skin is dominated by gammadelta T cells. TCR sequences shared between patients were less clear than in mice, possibly partly because of HLA diversity in the patient population. Lesional scalp, especially in alopecia totalis/universalis, showed higher clonality and more expanded CD8+ clones than normal scalp, suggesting antigenic drive.

A distance of 8 bases separates the germline ends of V and J, which lose 5 bases and 1 base respectively. Inclusive of the bounding cysteine and phenylalanine, the CDR3 is 12 residues long. The retained sequence is limited to the CDR3, 36 bases, with the frame set at the first base. From the germline V gene (reference sequence), CDR1 is GTSNPN and CDR2 is SVGIG. PBMCs were isolated by density centrifugation and stained for CD3, CD4 and CD8, after which CD4+ and CD8+ T cells were sorted on a FACSAria. Unaffected controls provided scalp biopsies and blood samples. Libraries were constructed by the immunoSEQ multiplex PCR assay. For TCR sequencing, RNA was extracted from every sample and reverse transcribed into cDNA to serve as template. First-strand cDNA was synthesized with SuperScript III using a 2:1 mix of oligo-dT and random hexamers. Amplification bias was assessed with a synthetic immune receptor repertoire, and residual bias was removed computationally. Per the source publication's procedure: After raw reads were preprocessed to remove errors, the CDR3 was defined following IMGT conventions as running from the conserved cysteine to phenylalanine. To get clonality, Shannon entropy was normalized by log2 of the number of productive unique TCRs and the result was subtracted from 1. CD4 or CD8 identity of scalp clones was inferred by cross-referencing scalp TCRbeta sequences with sorted blood CD4 and CD8 repertoires. Drawn from immuneACCESS, this table holds only the in-frame rearrangements with V and J called that TCRdb kept. Clones are partly lost; checked studies trace under half to an unresolved V gene and leave the rest unexplained. V and J calls and clone size are given by that table; D and trimming were obtained from the DNA. Recorded for this sample are over 150,000 clones; roughly three fifths of them occurred a single time. 4.5% to 6% of the sample is in the top ten clones.

A few counts support this clone. Its antigen specificity is not known. Base qualities are not at hand, and no much larger clone is one base apart. The sample consisted of CD8+ T cells sorted from blood. The source of this sequence is a human donor in good health. The sequence joins TRBV30 to TRBJ1-1, with no confident D gene call. The CDR3 has the sequence CAWGGWNTEAFF. The nucleotide sequence reads as follows: TGTGCCTGGGGAGGGTGGAACACTGAAGCTTTCTTT. Beyond the CDR3, the reference TRBV30 and TRBJ1-1 genes provide the residues; the full variable domain reads: SQTIHQWPATLVQPVGSPLSLECTVEGTSNPNLYWYRQAAGRGLQLLFYSVGIGQISSEVPQNLSASRPQDRQFILSSKKLLLSDSGFYLCAWGGWNTEAFFGQGTRLTVV.